This T cell receptor (beta chain) is drawn from a study of T cell responses to AZD1222 COVID-19 vaccine. The length of the CDR3 is 15 residues. V lost 5 bases and J 5 bases, leaving 18 bases between the germline ends. Germline V gene lookup returns CDR1 WNHNN and CDR2 SYGVQD (reference sequence). About this clone: Its antigen is not identified.

Study-wide findings and caveats: Two AZD1222 administrations were followed by greater Spike-specific TCR breadth and depth.

Assay: immunoSEQ multiplex PCR; the TCRdb copy retains only in-frame clones and omits some. The sample consists of some 64,000 clones, over 70% of them appearing once. The clonotype comes from an adult in good health. This chain connects TRBV10-1 to TRBJ1-2, with D possibly matching TRBD1 (5 bases). The source material was peripheral blood, sampled on day 0 of AZD1222 vaccination. The CDR3 nucleotides read TGCGCCAGCAGTAGTCCAGGGCTATACGAGTATGGCTACACCTTC. It codes for CASSSPGLYEYGYTF.